These T cell receptor beta chains were read from a single sample in a study of blood T cell repertoires in COVID-19. Method: immunoSEQ multiplex PCR; TCRdb's copy keeps in-frame clones and lacks some. Among over 600,000 clones, approximately 90% were seen once, and the ten largest hold under 0.3%. The sequenced material came from peripheral blood. The source is a woman between 18 and 29 years old with acute or convalescent COVID-19. Each CDR3 is given with its conserved first and last residue. A D gene is named only where the DNA matches it firmly. A row's size may be missing; if present it is once, few, many or a size class.

D gene: -
V gene: TRBV21-1
J gene: TRBJ1-4
clone size: -
CDR3 DNA: TGTGCCAGCAGAACAGGTGGGGGGACTAATGAAAAACTGTTTTTT
CDR3 protein: CASRTGGGTNEKLFF

D gene: -
V gene: TRBV9
J gene: TRBJ2-1
clone size: -
CDR3 DNA: TGTGCCAGCAGCGTCCCCTCCCTCAATGAGCAGTTCTTC
CDR3 protein: CASSVPSLNEQFF

D gene: -
V gene: TRBV7-9
J gene: TRBJ1-1
clone size: -
CDR3 DNA: TGTGCCAGCAGCTTACTGGGGAGGGAGAACACTGAAGCTTTCTTT
CDR3 protein: CASSLLGRENTEAFF

D gene: TRBD1
V gene: TRBV5-1
J gene: TRBJ1-4
clone size: -
CDR3 DNA: TGCGCCAGCAGCTTTCAGCCCGACAGGGGCCACGAAAAACTGTTTTTT
CDR3 protein: CASSFQPDRGHEKLFF

D gene: -
V gene: TRBV3-1/TRBV3-2
J gene: TRBJ1-6
clone size: -
CDR3 DNA: TGTGCCAGCAGCCAAGTGGAAAGGATCGAGGCTTCACCCCTCCACTTT
CDR3 protein: CASSQVERIEASPLHF

D gene: TRBD2
V gene: TRBV3-1/TRBV3-2
J gene: TRBJ2-5
clone size: -
CDR3 DNA: TGTGCCAGCAGCCACGGGGGGCAAGAGACCCAGTACTTC
CDR3 protein: CASSHGGQETQYF

D gene: -
V gene: TRBV5-8
J gene: TRBJ2-6
clone size: once
CDR3 DNA: TGTGCCAGCAGCCGGAGGTCTGGGGCCAACGTCCTGACTTTC
CDR3 protein: CASSRRSGANVLTF

D gene: -
V gene: TRBV7-9
J gene: TRBJ2-5
clone size: -
CDR3 DNA: TGTGCCAGCAGCTCGACAGTTTCGGAAGAGACCCAGTACTTC
CDR3 protein: CASSSTVSEETQYF

D gene: -
V gene: TRBV4-3
J gene: TRBJ1-1
clone size: -
CDR3 DNA: TGCGCCAGCAGCCAAGGAGTTTTGGTGAACACTGAAGCTTTCTTT
CDR3 protein: CASSQGVLVNTEAFF

D gene: -
V gene: TRBV7-3
J gene: TRBJ2-2
clone size: -
CDR3 DNA: TGTGCCAGCAGCGCCGATCGGACACTAAACACCGGGGAGCTGTTTTTT
CDR3 protein: CASSADRTLNTGELFF

D gene: -
V gene: TRBV29-1
J gene: TRBJ2-6
clone size: once
CDR3 DNA: TGCAGCGCCTACTTCAGGTCTGGGGCCAACGTCCTGACTTTC
CDR3 protein: CSAYFRSGANVLTF

D gene: -
V gene: TRBV5-4
J gene: TRBJ2-7
clone size: -
CDR3 DNA: TGTGCCAGCAGCTTCCCGGGTATCGGCGAGCAGTACTTC
CDR3 protein: CASSFPGIGEQYF

D gene: -
V gene: TRBV5-1
J gene: TRBJ2-4
clone size: -
CDR3 DNA: TGCGCCAGCAGCTTGCCCTTGGCCGCAGCCAAAAACATTCAGTACTTC
CDR3 protein: CASSLPLAAAKNIQYF

D gene: -
V gene: TRBV9
J gene: TRBJ1-2
clone size: -
CDR3 DNA: TGTGCCAGCAGCGTAGAGCGGGAGAGCTATGGCTACACCTTC
CDR3 protein: CASSVERESYGYTF

D gene: -
V gene: TRBV9
J gene: TRBJ1-1
clone size: -
CDR3 DNA: TGTGCCAGCAGCGGGCGGGATTTACCCCCTGAAGCTTTCTTT
CDR3 protein: CASSGRDLPPEAFF

D gene: -
V gene: TRBV7-6
J gene: TRBJ2-4
clone size: -
CDR3 DNA: TGTGCCAGCAGCTTAGGGCCCGGGGGAGCCAAAAACATTCAGTACTTC
CDR3 protein: CASSLGPGGAKNIQYF

D gene: TRBD2
V gene: TRBV4-1
J gene: TRBJ2-2
clone size: -
CDR3 DNA: TGCGCCAGCAGCCCTGGGAACGGGGGGACCGCCGGGGAGCTGTTTTTT
CDR3 protein: CASSPGNGGTAGELFF

D gene: -
V gene: TRBV15
J gene: TRBJ1-4
clone size: -
CDR3 DNA: TGTGCCACCAGCTATGACAGACGAAGTCTAACAACTAATGAAAAACTGTTTTTT
CDR3 protein: CATSYDRRSLTTNEKLFF

D gene: -
V gene: TRBV29-1
J gene: TRBJ1-3
clone size: -
CDR3 DNA: TGCAGCGGAGGAAGGGGTGACACCATATATTTT
CDR3 protein: CSGGRGDTIYF

D gene: TRBD1
V gene: TRBV2
J gene: TRBJ2-2
clone size: -
CDR3 DNA: TGTGCCAGTTGGGGACAGGGAATCACCGGGGAGCTGTTTTTT
CDR3 protein: CASWGQGITGELFF

D gene: -
V gene: TRBV5-1
J gene: TRBJ1-4
clone size: -
CDR3 DNA: TGCGCCAGCAGCTCCTCCCGGAGACGTAATGAAAAACTGTTTTTT
CDR3 protein: CASSSSRRRNEKLFF

D gene: -
V gene: TRBV19
J gene: TRBJ2-3
clone size: -
CDR3 DNA: TGTGCCAGTAGTCGGTGGGATACGCAGTATTTT
CDR3 protein: CASSRWDTQYF

D gene: -
V gene: TRBV27
J gene: TRBJ1-6
clone size: -
CDR3 DNA: TGTGCCAGCAGTTTGGAGTTGCCCTATAATTCACCCCTCCACTTT
CDR3 protein: CASSLELPYNSPLHF

D gene: -
V gene: TRBV6-5
J gene: TRBJ2-3
clone size: -
CDR3 DNA: TGTGCCAGCGAGCGGCAGGCTGAGGGAACAGATACGCAGTATTTT
CDR3 protein: CASERQAEGTDTQYF